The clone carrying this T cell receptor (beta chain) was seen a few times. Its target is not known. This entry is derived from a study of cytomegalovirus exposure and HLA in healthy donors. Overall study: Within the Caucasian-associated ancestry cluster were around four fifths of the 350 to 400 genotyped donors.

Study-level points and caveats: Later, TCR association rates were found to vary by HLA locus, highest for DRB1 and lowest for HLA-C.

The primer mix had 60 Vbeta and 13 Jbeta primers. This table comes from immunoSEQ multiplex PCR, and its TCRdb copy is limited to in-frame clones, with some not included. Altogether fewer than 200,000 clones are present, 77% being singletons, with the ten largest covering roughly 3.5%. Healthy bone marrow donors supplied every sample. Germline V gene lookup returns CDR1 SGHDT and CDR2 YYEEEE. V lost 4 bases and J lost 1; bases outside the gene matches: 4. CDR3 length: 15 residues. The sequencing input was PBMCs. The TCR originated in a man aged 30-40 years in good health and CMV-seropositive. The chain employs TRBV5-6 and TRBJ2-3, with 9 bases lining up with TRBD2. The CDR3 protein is CASSQGGGGTDTQYF. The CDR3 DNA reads TGTGCCAGCAGCCAGGGCGGGGGGGGCACAGATACGCAGTATTTT.